These T cell receptor beta chains were read from a single sample in a study of blood T cell repertoires in COVID-19. Libraries were prepared by immunoSEQ multiplex PCR; TCRdb keeps only in-frame clonotypes and omits some of them. The sample holds 210,000 or so clones, roughly nine tenths seen once. Sequenced material: PBMCs or T cells enriched from blood (not recorded which). The receptor source for this set is a woman aged 50 to 65 in a cohort exposed to, infected with or recovered from COVID-19 (not recorded which). Each CDR3 is given with its conserved first and last residue. D genes are given only for firm matches. Expanded clones are given a class, and other clones once, few, many or no size at all.

DNA	CDR3	size	D	V	J
TGCGCCAGCAGACCCGGACGGGGTAATGAAAAACTGTTTTTT	CASRPGRGNEKLFF	-	-	TRBV5-1	TRBJ1-4
TGTGCCAGCTCACCAGGTGCGGGGCGGACTTTCGGTTTCTTT	CASSPGAGRTFGFF	once	-	TRBV18	TRBJ1-1
TGCGCCAGCAGCCAAAATACGGGACAGGGGGTCTACGAGCAGTACTTC	CASSQNTGQGVYEQYF	-	TRBD1	TRBV4-1	TRBJ2-7
TGCGCCAGCAGCTTGGCCGGACAGTCCGTCACAGATACGCAGTATTTT	CASSLAGQSVTDTQYF	-	-	TRBV5-1	TRBJ2-3
TGTGCCTGGGGACAGGGGTATAGCAATCAGCCCCAGCATTTT	CAWGQGYSNQPQHF	-	TRBD1	TRBV30	TRBJ1-5
TGTGCCAGCAGTCCGGGACTCCTCTATGGCTACACCTTC	CASSPGLLYGYTF	-	-	TRBV12-3/TRBV12-4	TRBJ1-2
TGTGCCAGCAGTTACTCGGCCAGGGGGCGTCCCCAAAACTATGGCTACACCTTC	CASSYSARGRPQNYGYTF	-	TRBD1	TRBV6-2/TRBV6-3	TRBJ1-2
TGTGCCAGCAGCCACCTAGCGGGGGGGCACACCGGGGAGCTGTTTTTT	CASSHLAGGHTGELFF	-	TRBD2	TRBV3-1/TRBV3-2	TRBJ2-2
TGTGCCAGCTCACCGCGGGACCGGGGGACTGGAAACACCATATATTTT	CASSPRDRGTGNTIYF	-	-	TRBV18	TRBJ1-3
TGCGCCAGCCTTGTAATAGCGGGGTATGACACCGGGGAGCTGTTTTTT	CASLVIAGYDTGELFF	-	TRBD2	TRBV10-1	TRBJ2-2
TGTGCCACCAGCACTGAACCGTCGGGGATCGTAGGGGAAAAACTGTTTTTT	CATSTEPSGIVGEKLFF	once	-	TRBV15	TRBJ1-4
TGCAGTGCTAGGGGCCAAGTTGGCTACACCTTC	CSARGQVGYTF	-	-	TRBV20-1	TRBJ1-2
TGTGCCAGCAGTTTATGGTCTAGCGGGTACAAGAGGGGGCAGTTCTTC	CASSLWSSGYKRGQFF	-	TRBD2	TRBV27	TRBJ2-1
TGCAGCGTTTGGATAGGGGGCACTGAAGCTTTCTTT	CSVWIGGTEAFF	-	-	TRBV29-1	TRBJ1-1
TGTGCCAGCACCTCCGGGACAGGGGACGAGCAGTACTTC	CASTSGTGDEQYF	-	TRBD1	TRBV3-1/TRBV3-2	TRBJ2-7
TGTGCCGCGGGGTGGATCGGGGGTGAGCAGTTCTTC	CAAGWIGGEQFF	-	-	TRBV19	TRBJ2-1
TGTGCCAGCAGCTCCCCCGTCCGGACCGGGGAGCTGTTTTTT	CASSSPVRTGELFF	once	-	TRBV3-1/TRBV3-2	TRBJ2-2
TGTGCCAGCAGCTTATCCAGGTACAATGAGCAGTTCTTC	CASSLSRYNEQFF	once	-	TRBV11-1	TRBJ2-1
TGTGCCAGCAGGGGCCTCTCCTACGAGCAGTACTTC	CASRGLSYEQYF	-	-	TRBV12-3/TRBV12-4	TRBJ2-7
TGTGCCAGCAGCTTAGTCGAGGACACTGAAGCTTTCTTT	CASSLVEDTEAFF	once	-	TRBV7-9	TRBJ1-1
TGCAGTGCTAGATCCGGGGCTGAAGCTTTCTTT	CSARSGAEAFF	-	-	TRBV20-1	TRBJ1-1
TGCGCCAGCAGATCTACAGGGGGAAACACCATATATTTT	CASRSTGGNTIYF	-	-	TRBV5-1	TRBJ1-3
TGTGCCAGCAGCTTATCTGCGGGGGGAGAGACCCAGTACTTC	CASSLSAGGETQYF	-	TRBD2	TRBV7-2	TRBJ2-5
TGCGCCAGCAGTCCCGGACTAGCGGGGGCCCAAGAGACCCAGTACTTC	CASSPGLAGAQETQYF	-	TRBD2	TRBV5-1	TRBJ2-5
TGTGCCAGCAGCCGGGACAGGGCCTATGGCTACACCTTC	CASSRDRAYGYTF	once	TRBD1	TRBV12-3/TRBV12-4	TRBJ1-2
TGTGCCAGCAGCTTAGGGGGGCCAAACTATGGCTACACCTTC	CASSLGGPNYGYTF	few	-	TRBV7-2	TRBJ1-2
TGCGCCAGCAGCCAACAGGACAGGGGTGATGGCTACACCTTC	CASSQQDRGDGYTF	-	TRBD1	TRBV4-3	TRBJ1-2